A single sample is the source of the 14 T cell receptor beta chains below, sequenced in a study of blood T cell repertoires in COVID-19. Clones were read by immunoSEQ multiplex PCR, and TCRdb kept only the in-frame ones, dropping some. The table shows about 380,000 clones, with around 89% occurring only once. Input material: PBMCs or T cells enriched from blood (not recorded which). The source of these receptors is a woman between 18 and 30 years old who had recovered from COVID-19.

The chain couples TRBV4-1 to TRBJ2-7, with a weak D call TRBD2 (5 bases). V gave up 3 bases and J gave up 5 bases, with 14 bases separating them. The CDR3 length is 14 residues. Germline V gives CDR1 MGHRA, CDR2 YSYEKL. CDR3 nucleotide sequence: TGCGCCAGCAGCCAGGACGTCTGGACTCACGAGCAGTACTTC. Encoded protein: CASSQDVWTHEQYF.

The chain has TRBV11-2 and TRBJ2-7; weak D call: TRBD1 (5 bases). The CDR3 is 16 amino acids. CDR1 and CDR2 from the germline V gene are SGHAT and FQNNGV. V gave up 3 bases and J gave up 5 bases, with 20 bases separating them. The CDR3 region has the DNA TGTGCCAGCAGCTTGGGGCATTCAGGATTTAACCACGAGCAGTACTTC. Protein: CASSLGHSGFNHEQYF.

This sequence joins TRBV24-1 and TRBJ1-2; D gene unclear. V lost 4 bases and J 1 base, leaving 6 bases between the germline ends. Germline V gives CDR1 KGHDR, CDR2 SFDVKD. There are 13 residues in the CDR3. CDR3 DNA sequence: TGTGCCACCAGTGACACGGGTAACTATGGCTACACCTTC. Its protein product is CATSDTGNYGYTF.

The chain carries TRBV6-2 or TRBV6-3 and TRBJ2-4, with 8 bases fitting TRBD2. CDR3 length equals 17 residues. V shed 5 bases, J shed 1 base, and the junction held 10 bases outside the gene matches. Germline V lookup: CDR1 MNHEY, CDR2 SVGEGT. The CDR3 nucleotides read TGTGCCAGCAGTCTCCGACTAGCGATTGGGGCCAAAAACATTCAGTACTTC. This translates into CASSLRLAIGAKNIQYF.

This rearrangement joins TRBV6-5 to TRBJ1-6; TRBD1 matches at 10 bases. From germline, CDR1 is MNHEY and CDR2 SVGAGI. After removal of 5 bases from V and 7 bases from J, the junction contained 5 bases not matched to a gene. The CDR3 runs 15 residues. The CDR3 bases are TGTGCCAGCAGTCTTGTGGACAGGGGGAATTCACCCCTCCACTTT. It encodes CASSLVDRGNSPLHF.

The chain joins TRBV19 to TRBJ2-2; 10 bases fit TRBD1. CDR3 length: 18 amino acids. CDR1 and CDR2 (germline): LNHDA, SQIVND (reference sequence). V lost 3 bases, J lost 0 bases, and 7 bases stayed unmatched. CDR3 DNA sequence: TGTGCCAGTAGTATGCACCGGGACAGGGGACCGAACACCGGGGAGCTGTTTTTT. Its translation: CASSMHRDRGPNTGELFF.

The V call is TRBV2, the J call TRBJ2-2, with TRBD1 identical over 7 bases. Germline V CDR1 and CDR2: SNHLY, FYNNEI. The CDR3 has 15 residues. The V gene end was trimmed by 4 bases and the J gene end by 2 bases; junction bases not matched to a gene: 4. The CDR3 DNA follows: TGTGCCAGCAGTGTCTACAGGGGAAACACCGGGGAGCTGTTTTTT. It translates to CASSVYRGNTGELFF.

The chain employs TRBV4-2 and TRBJ2-3; 7 nucleotides line up with TRBD2. There are 17 residues in the CDR3. CDR1 is LGHNA, CDR2 YNFKEQ, per germline. Trimming cost V 4 bases and J 2 bases; bases outside gene matches: 12. The CDR3 DNA reads TGTGCCAGCAGCCCCAGTCTAGCGGAATCCTCCACAGATACGCAGTATTTT. Its translation is CASSPSLAESSTDTQYF.

The chain has TRBV15 and TRBJ2-3; 11 bases fit TRBD2. Germline CDR1 is LNHNV and CDR2 is YYDKDF (reference sequence). This CDR3 is 18 amino acids long. Trimming took 0 bases from V and 0 from J; bases not matched to a gene: 5. CDR3 residues: CATSRDPASGGSTDTQYF. The CDR3 DNA follows: TGTGCCACCAGCAGAGACCCGGCTAGCGGGGGGAGCACAGATACGCAGTATTTT.

The gene calls are TRBV6-5 and TRBJ2-1; D remains unclear. Germline-derived CDR1 and CDR2 are MNHEY and SVGAGI. The V end lost 4 bases, the J end lost 2 bases, and 12 bases lay between the germline ends. This CDR3 contains 15 residues. CDR3 sequence (DNA): TGTGCCAGCAGTTCAGGAACACCGGCCTACAATGAGCAGTTCTTC. Translation: CASSSGTPAYNEQFF.

The gene calls are TRBV30 and TRBJ1-2; unclear D gene. Germline assignment: CDR1 GTSNPN and CDR2 SVGIG (reference sequence). The CDR3 covers 13 residues. Trimming removed 3 bases at V and 0 bases at J, with 8 bases between. CDR3 amino acids: CAWRPRANYGYTF. The CDR3 nucleotides read TGTGCCTGGAGACCCCGAGCTAACTATGGCTACACCTTC.

The gene calls are TRBV5-1 and TRBJ1-2, with 11 bases aligning to TRBD1. Germline CDR1 reads SGHRS; CDR2 reads YFSETQ. V dropped 3 bases and J dropped 4; count of bases not matched to a gene: 5. The CDR3 extends over 15 amino acids. This CDR3 reads CASSWGQGDFYGYTF. CDR3 bases: TGCGCCAGCAGCTGGGGACAGGGGGACTTCTATGGCTACACCTTC.

Here the CDR3 reads CASSQDRGFRGNTIYF. CDR3 DNA sequence: TGTGCCAGCAGCCAAGATCGGGGGTTTAGGGGAAACACCATATATTTT. This chain joins TRBV3-1 (or the pseudogene TRBV3-2) and TRBJ1-3; the D gene is possibly TRBD1 (5 bases). Per germline, CDR1 LGHDT and CDR2 YNNKEL (reference sequence). There are 16 residues in the CDR3. Trimming cost V 0 bases and J 4 bases, with 13 bases left between them.

This clone was recorded once. The chain recombines TRBV5-1 with TRBJ1-2; D possibly corresponds to TRBD1 (5 bases). Trimming took off 5 bases at V and 4 bases at J, with 12 bases between the two ends. The length of the CDR3 is 13 residues. The V gene's germline CDR1 is SGHRS and CDR2 YFSETQ. The CDR3 sequence: CASSTGATYGYTF. The DNA of the CDR3 is TGCGCCAGCAGTACAGGAGCTACCTATGGCTACACCTTC.